Listed below are T cell receptor beta chains from one sample, sequenced in a study of blood T cell repertoires in COVID-19. Sequenced by immunoSEQ multiplex PCR; TCRdb stores in-frame clones only, minus some. The sample lists around 220,000 clones; more than 75% were seen once. Specimen: peripheral blood. These receptors came from a middle-aged man with active or convalescent COVID-19. Each CDR3 is given with its conserved first and last residue. Each record gives: J gene, V gene, D gene, CDR3 protein. D genes are given only for firm matches.

j_gene: TRBJ1-1
v_gene: TRBV28
d_gene: -
CDR3aa: CASSLAGFNTEAFF

j_gene: TRBJ2-4
v_gene: TRBV5-4
d_gene: -
CDR3aa: CASSIGGSLQYF

j_gene: TRBJ2-5
v_gene: TRBV6-4
d_gene: -
CDR3aa: CASSDGGGGGETQYF

j_gene: TRBJ2-5
v_gene: TRBV5-6
d_gene: -
CDR3aa: CASSATGGGETQYF

j_gene: TRBJ2-3
v_gene: TRBV5-1
d_gene: TRBD2
CDR3aa: CASSPPGAGEEDTQYF

j_gene: TRBJ2-7
v_gene: TRBV13
d_gene: TRBD1
CDR3aa: CASSLVGQGDSYEQYF

j_gene: TRBJ1-4
v_gene: TRBV5-6
d_gene: -
CDR3aa: CASSWEGSGANEKLFF

j_gene: TRBJ1-2
v_gene: TRBV6-6
d_gene: -
CDR3aa: CASSQNRDGGNYGYTF

j_gene: TRBJ1-5
v_gene: TRBV2
d_gene: -
CDR3aa: CASRWTVYSNQPQHF

j_gene: TRBJ1-6
v_gene: TRBV14
d_gene: TRBD1
CDR3aa: CASSQGQGPFNNSPLHF

j_gene: TRBJ1-1
v_gene: TRBV12-1
d_gene: -
CDR3aa: CASSFGRVGAEAFF

j_gene: TRBJ2-3
v_gene: TRBV28
d_gene: TRBD1
CDR3aa: CASSRTGTATDTQYF

j_gene: TRBJ1-1
v_gene: TRBV4-1
d_gene: -
CDR3aa: CASSQVDTTIRTEAFF

j_gene: TRBJ1-2
v_gene: TRBV11-3
d_gene: TRBD1
CDR3aa: CASSLLLTGGAFGYTF

j_gene: TRBJ1-6
v_gene: TRBV6-5
d_gene: -
CDR3aa: CASSNQYNSPLHF

j_gene: TRBJ1-3
v_gene: TRBV4-2
d_gene: -
CDR3aa: CASSEKGSLSGNTIYF

j_gene: TRBJ1-2
v_gene: TRBV27
d_gene: -
CDR3aa: CASSLTGNDYGYTF

j_gene: TRBJ2-7
v_gene: TRBV7-3
d_gene: -
CDR3aa: CASSSGMGGGTYEQYF

j_gene: TRBJ2-3
v_gene: TRBV9
d_gene: -
CDR3aa: CASSVGSGLPLVGAQYF

j_gene: TRBJ2-7
v_gene: TRBV2
d_gene: TRBD2
CDR3aa: CASSELAGISYEQYF

j_gene: TRBJ2-7
v_gene: TRBV9
d_gene: -
CDR3aa: CASSVVSGSSYEQYF

j_gene: TRBJ1-4
v_gene: TRBV5-4
d_gene: TRBD1
CDR3aa: CASSLKTGTVFEASGEKLFF

j_gene: TRBJ2-1
v_gene: TRBV19
d_gene: TRBD1
CDR3aa: CASTLAGTGLNEQFF

j_gene: TRBJ1-4
v_gene: TRBV5-4
d_gene: TRBD1
CDR3aa: CASSLAGGGEKLFF

j_gene: TRBJ1-2
v_gene: TRBV28
d_gene: TRBD1
CDR3aa: CASSPGQRTYGYTF

j_gene: TRBJ1-1
v_gene: TRBV5-1
d_gene: -
CDR3aa: CASSLAAREDTEAFF

j_gene: TRBJ2-5
v_gene: TRBV28
d_gene: TRBD1
CDR3aa: CASSPWGQGGETQYF

j_gene: TRBJ2-5
v_gene: TRBV30
d_gene: -
CDR3aa: CAWSPGRGQETQYF

j_gene: TRBJ1-1
v_gene: TRBV19
d_gene: TRBD1
CDR3aa: CASNKPEGGWGTEAFF

j_gene: TRBJ2-1
v_gene: TRBV27
d_gene: -
CDR3aa: CASSFRDSYNEQFF

j_gene: TRBJ2-7
v_gene: TRBV28
d_gene: TRBD1
CDR3aa: CASSLGTGHSYEQYF

j_gene: TRBJ1-1
v_gene: TRBV18
d_gene: -
CDR3aa: CASSRVGGLNEAFF

j_gene: TRBJ2-7
v_gene: TRBV10-3
d_gene: TRBD1
CDR3aa: CAISETLTGPSSYEQYF

j_gene: TRBJ1-2
v_gene: TRBV3-1/TRBV3-2
d_gene: TRBD1
CDR3aa: CASSTTGFPNYGYTF

j_gene: TRBJ2-7
v_gene: TRBV9
d_gene: TRBD1
CDR3aa: CASSFGQAGEQYF

j_gene: TRBJ2-3
v_gene: TRBV10-3
d_gene: -
CDR3aa: CAISEGGEEIDTQYF

j_gene: TRBJ2-7
v_gene: TRBV7-9
d_gene: -
CDR3aa: CASSLGTEHEYF

j_gene: TRBJ2-3
v_gene: TRBV7-3
d_gene: -
CDR3aa: CASARDFTDTQYF

j_gene: TRBJ2-1
v_gene: TRBV13
d_gene: TRBD1
CDR3aa: CASSLRRDRGLNEQFF

j_gene: TRBJ1-3
v_gene: TRBV5-6
d_gene: -
CDR3aa: CASSGYTGNGNTIYF

j_gene: TRBJ1-2
v_gene: TRBV6-5
d_gene: -
CDR3aa: CASILNHRDGYTF